The clone carrying this T cell receptor (beta chain) was picked up a small number of times. What it binds is not known. This CDR3 is built from 14 residues. Trimming removed 9 bases at V and 1 base at J, with 12 bases between. The V gene's germline CDR1 is LGHDT and CDR2 YNNKEL (reference sequence). This sample was included in a study of identical twins. TCRdb independently ran MiXCR on the 5' RACE reads; one entry per CDR3 protein. The sample carries some 630,000 distinct CDR3 sequences, 7.1% recorded once. General observations from the study: While abundant cord blood beta clonotypes carried fewer insertions, memory repertoires showed no such pattern. Low generation probability was overrepresented in out-of-frame alpha sequences shared by twins.

These data were likewise used in another study, on yellow fever vaccine responses in identical twins. From that paper: Reportedly, the response of twins' T cells to the vaccine seemed partly convergent, partly personalized.

The TCR sequence derives from a woman aged 18-30 years in good health. The chain links TRBV3-1 to TRBJ1-4; tentative D call: TRBD1 (5 bases). The source material was PBMCs. CDR3 amino acids: CASRAGGTNEKLFF. The CDR3 coding sequence is TGTGCCAGTAGAGCGGGGGGAACTAATGAAAAACTGTTTTTT.